A selection of T cell receptor beta chains follows, all from one sample in a study of blood T cell repertoires in COVID-19. Sequencing was performed with immunoSEQ multiplex PCR; in TCRdb, only in-frame clones are kept and a portion is missing. This sample has approximately 400,000 clones; less than 90% occur once, and the top ten carry approximately 5%. The sample comprised PBMCs or T cells enriched from blood (not recorded which). Every receptor here comes from a woman aged 45-59 years who had recovered from COVID-19. CDR3s include the opening cysteine and the closing phenylalanine or tryptophan. A D gene is named only where the DNA matches it firmly. Size is omitted from some rows. Given values are once, few, many or a class for expanded clones.

J gene	V gene	D gene	clone size	CDR3 DNA	CDR3 protein
TRBJ2-7	TRBV12-3/TRBV12-4	-	-	TGTGCCAGCACCAGATCACTAGTTCACGAGCAGTACTTC	CASTRSLVHEQYF
TRBJ2-7	TRBV6-5	-	-	TGTGCCAGCAGCCCGAGCTATTACGAGCAGTACTTC	CASSPSYYEQYF
TRBJ1-4	TRBV7-6	TRBD1	-	TGTGCCAGCAGCTTATTCGCAGGGGGTAATGAAAAACTGTTTTTT	CASSLFAGGNEKLFF
TRBJ2-7	TRBV6-5	TRBD2	-	TGTGCCAGCCATCTAGCGGGGGGTCGCTCCTACGAGCAGTACTTC	CASHLAGGRSYEQYF
TRBJ1-2	TRBV7-3	-	-	TGTGCCAGCAGCCCCACCGCGGGCGACTATGGCTACACCTTC	CASSPTAGDYGYTF
TRBJ1-1	TRBV3-1/TRBV3-2	TRBD1	-	TGTGCCAGCAGCCGGGGGGACAGGCCAAACACTGAAGCTTTCTTT	CASSRGDRPNTEAFF
TRBJ2-1	TRBV7-9	-	once	TGTGCCAGCAGCTTAGGGGCTAGGTGGGAGTACTTCTACAATGAGCAGTTCTTC	CASSLGARWEYFYNEQFF
TRBJ2-3	TRBV10-3	TRBD1	-	TGTGCCATCAGGGCGGACAGGGCGTCAGATACGCAGTATTTT	CAIRADRASDTQYF
TRBJ1-2	TRBV27	TRBD1	-	TGTGCCAGCAGTTTATCTGGGACAGCTCAGGGCTACACCTTC	CASSLSGTAQGYTF
TRBJ2-6	TRBV14	TRBD1	-	TGTGCCAGCAGAGCCGGGACAGGGAAGAGCTCTGGGGCCAACGTCCTGACTTTC	CASRAGTGKSSGANVLTF
TRBJ1-2	TRBV3-1/TRBV3-2	-	few	TGTGCCAGCAGCCAATCCACTCTCATACGTTATAACTATGGCTACACCTTC	CASSQSTLIRYNYGYTF
TRBJ1-5	TRBV30	-	once	TGTGCCTGGAGTGCGAGCCGGGACACATATAGCAATCAGCCCCAGCATTTT	CAWSASRDTYSNQPQHF
TRBJ1-3	TRBV7-2	-	-	TGTGCCAGCAGACTTCATTCCGGAAACACCATATATTTT	CASRLHSGNTIYF
TRBJ2-7	TRBV2	-	-	TGTGCCAGCAGACCGGACAGCCAAATCCTGGAGCAGTACTTC	CASRPDSQILEQYF
TRBJ1-2	TRBV29-1	-	-	TGCAGCGTTGCCTCATCCTCCGACAATTATGGCTACACCTTC	CSVASSSDNYGYTF
TRBJ2-2	TRBV19	TRBD2	-	TGTGCCAGTAGTACTCCCGGGGGGGCCGGGGAGCTGTTTTTT	CASSTPGGAGELFF
TRBJ2-5	TRBV3-1/TRBV3-2	TRBD2	-	TGTGCCAGCAGCCAGACTGGCGGGAGAGTGGGAGAGACCCAGTACTTC	CASSQTGGRVGETQYF
TRBJ1-1	TRBV11-2	-	-	TGTGCCAGCAGCCTAACCGGGATACTGATACCCACTGAAGCTTTCTTT	CASSLTGILIPTEAFF
TRBJ1-2	TRBV4-1	-	-	TGCGCCAGCAGCCAAGATCGAGGGGGACCCGAACTCTATGGCTACACCTTC	CASSQDRGGPELYGYTF
TRBJ1-1	TRBV2	-	-	TGTGCCAGCAGTGCACAGGTCGGCACTGAAGCTTTCTTT	CASSAQVGTEAFF
TRBJ1-4	TRBV6-5	TRBD1	-	TGTGCCAGCAGTTACGGGGACAGCGGTAATGAAAAACTGTTTTTT	CASSYGDSGNEKLFF
TRBJ1-4	TRBV29-1	-	-	TGCAGCGTTGAGGGTGGGTCATCGGGTGAAAAACTGTTTTTT	CSVEGGSSGEKLFF
TRBJ1-6	TRBV19	TRBD1	-	TGTGCCAGTAGTCCTCAGGGACAGTGGACGACACCCCTCCACTTT	CASSPQGQWTTPLHF
TRBJ2-7	TRBV5-5	-	-	TGTGCCAGCAACTCTGCTAGCGTTTCTTCCTACGAGCAGTACTTC	CASNSASVSSYEQYF
TRBJ1-3	TRBV6-5	-	-	TGTGCCGCCGTTACGGGGCCCGGAGGGGCCATATATTTT	CAAVTGPGGAIYF
TRBJ1-5	TRBV7-6	-	-	TGTGCCAGCAGCTTAGAGGCGGGGTCCCCTTCGGGCAATCAGCCCCAGCATTTT	CASSLEAGSPSGNQPQHF
TRBJ1-3	TRBV9	TRBD1	-	TGTGCCAGCAGCGCCTACAGGGGTGCTGGAAACACCATATATTTT	CASSAYRGAGNTIYF
TRBJ2-3	TRBV7-3	TRBD2	-	TGTGCCAGCAGCCGAGCGGGAGGGAGCACAGATACGCAGTATTTT	CASSRAGGSTDTQYF
TRBJ2-5	TRBV7-9	TRBD2	-	TGTGCCAGCAGCCCCGGGACTAGCGGGAGACCAGAGACCCAGTACTTC	CASSPGTSGRPETQYF
TRBJ1-4	TRBV30	-	-	TGTGCCTGCTCAGGGGACGGGGAAAAACTGTTTTTT	CACSGDGEKLFF
TRBJ1-5	TRBV2	-	once	TGTGCCAGCAGTGGGTTGGGCGTCAATCAGCCCCAGCATTTT	CASSGLGVNQPQHF
TRBJ1-5	TRBV18	-	-	TGTGCCAGCTCAGACCAACAGGGTCAGCCCCAGCATTTT	CASSDQQGQPQHF
TRBJ1-3	TRBV30	-	-	TGTGCCTGGGGTATTACGGGGAATGGAAACACCATATATTTT	CAWGITGNGNTIYF
TRBJ2-3	TRBV7-3	TRBD2	once	TGTGCCAGCAGCTTAATAGGACTAGCGGGGGGCTCCACAGATACGCAGTATTTT	CASSLIGLAGGSTDTQYF
TRBJ2-3	TRBV2	-	few	TGTGCCAGCACTTTATCCCTCACAGACTATAGCACAGATACGCAGTATTTT	CASTLSLTDYSTDTQYF
TRBJ2-4	TRBV7-3	-	-	TGTGCCAGCAGCTTCGGCAGGGCGGAAAACATTCAGTACTTC	CASSFGRAENIQYF
TRBJ1-5	TRBV7-7	TRBD1	-	TGTGCCAGCAGCTTATCAACGCGAGACGGGACAGGTCGCAATCAGCCCCAGCATTTT	CASSLSTRDGTGRNQPQHF
TRBJ1-4	TRBV2	TRBD1	-	TGTGCCAGCAGCCCCACAGGGGGCCCTAATGAAAAACTGTTTTTT	CASSPTGGPNEKLFF
TRBJ1-1	TRBV6-5	-	-	TGTGCCAGCAGAGGCAGCGTGAACACTGAAGCTTTCTTT	CASRGSVNTEAFF
TRBJ2-3	TRBV5-1	-	once	TGCGCCAGCAGCTTGGCCCGGGGAGATACGCAGTATTTT	CASSLARGDTQYF
TRBJ2-3	TRBV4-1	TRBD2	-	TGCGCCAGCACTAGCGGGAGGACCACAGATACGCAGTATTTT	CASTSGRTTDTQYF
TRBJ1-4	TRBV6-1	-	-	TGTGCCAGCAGTGAAGATGTTTTCCCCGGGAAACTGTTTTTT	CASSEDVFPGKLFF
TRBJ1-6	TRBV3-1/TRBV3-2	-	-	TGTGCCAGCAGCCAAGAGGAGCGGGTGTATAATTCACCCCTCCACTTT	CASSQEERVYNSPLHF
TRBJ2-7	TRBV6-5	-	-	TGTGCCAGCAACTCGCCACTGACAAGGGGCGAGCAGTACTTC	CASNSPLTRGEQYF
TRBJ2-1	TRBV20-1	-	-	TGCAGTGCTAGATTAGGGGGTGAGCAGTTCTTC	CSARLGGEQFF
TRBJ1-3	TRBV2	-	-	TGTGCCAGCAGTTTTGAGAGCTCTGGAAACACCATATATTTT	CASSFESSGNTIYF
TRBJ2-4	TRBV7-9	TRBD2	-	TGTGCCAGCAGTTCCAGCGGGAGGGCCGCAAACATTCAGTACTTC	CASSSSGRAANIQYF
TRBJ2-1	TRBV20-1	-	-	TGCAGTGCCCCCGGTTCTAATGAGCAGTTCTTC	CSAPGSNEQFF
TRBJ1-2	TRBV12-3/TRBV12-4	-	-	TGTGCCAGCAGTAAACAGGGAAACTATGGCTACACCTTC	CASSKQGNYGYTF
TRBJ1-4	TRBV15	TRBD1	-	TGTGCCACCAGCAGAGATGAGTGGGGGACAGCTAATGAAAAACTGTTTTTT	CATSRDEWGTANEKLFF
TRBJ1-2	TRBV5-1	TRBD1	-	TGCGCCAGCAGCGGATCCGGGACAGCGTATGGCTACACCTTC	CASSGSGTAYGYTF
TRBJ2-1	TRBV5-1	TRBD1	-	TGCGCCAGCAGCCCCTCCGGGACAGGGGTCAATGAGCAGTTCTTC	CASSPSGTGVNEQFF
TRBJ1-1	TRBV4-2	-	few	TGTGCCAGCAGCCCCCGGGGGGCGGGCACTGAAGCTTTCTTT	CASSPRGAGTEAFF
TRBJ2-1	TRBV7-3	TRBD2	-	TGTGCCAGCAGCAAAGCGGGAGGGCCGGCTGAGCAGTTCTTC	CASSKAGGPAEQFF
TRBJ2-2	TRBV4-1	TRBD1	few	TGCGCCAGCCGACTGGGACAGCGGAACACCGGGGAGCTGTTTTTT	CASRLGQRNTGELFF
TRBJ1-1	TRBV15	TRBD1	few	TGTGCCACCAGCAGAGATTCTGGGCCGGGACAGGGTTACACTGAAGCTTTCTTT	CATSRDSGPGQGYTEAFF
TRBJ1-2	TRBV11-3	TRBD1	-	TGTGCCAGCAGCTTAGATGGAGGGGGCCGGGGCTACACCTTC	CASSLDGGGRGYTF
TRBJ1-4	TRBV4-2	-	few	TGTGCCAGCAGCTACTTGGGTCAGGGCCCGAATGAAAAACTGTTTTTT	CASSYLGQGPNEKLFF
TRBJ2-7	TRBV19	TRBD1	few	TGTGCCAGTAGTACGGGGACAGGGCCCTACGAGCAGTACTTC	CASSTGTGPYEQYF